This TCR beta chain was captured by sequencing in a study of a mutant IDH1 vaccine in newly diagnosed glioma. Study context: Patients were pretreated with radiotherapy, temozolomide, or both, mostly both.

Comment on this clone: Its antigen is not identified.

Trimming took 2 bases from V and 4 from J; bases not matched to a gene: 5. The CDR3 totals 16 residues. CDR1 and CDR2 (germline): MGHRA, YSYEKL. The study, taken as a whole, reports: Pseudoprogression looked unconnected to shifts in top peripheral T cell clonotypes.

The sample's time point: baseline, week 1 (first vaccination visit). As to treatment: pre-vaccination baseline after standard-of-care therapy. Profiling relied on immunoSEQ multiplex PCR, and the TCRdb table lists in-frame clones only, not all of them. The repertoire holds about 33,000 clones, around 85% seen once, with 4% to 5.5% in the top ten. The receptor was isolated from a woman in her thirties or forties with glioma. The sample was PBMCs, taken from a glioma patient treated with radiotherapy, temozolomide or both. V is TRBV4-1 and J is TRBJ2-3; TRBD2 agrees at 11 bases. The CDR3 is CASSQLAGGGSDTQYF. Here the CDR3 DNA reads TGCGCCAGCAGCCAACTAGCGGGGGGTGGGTCAGATACGCAGTATTTT.